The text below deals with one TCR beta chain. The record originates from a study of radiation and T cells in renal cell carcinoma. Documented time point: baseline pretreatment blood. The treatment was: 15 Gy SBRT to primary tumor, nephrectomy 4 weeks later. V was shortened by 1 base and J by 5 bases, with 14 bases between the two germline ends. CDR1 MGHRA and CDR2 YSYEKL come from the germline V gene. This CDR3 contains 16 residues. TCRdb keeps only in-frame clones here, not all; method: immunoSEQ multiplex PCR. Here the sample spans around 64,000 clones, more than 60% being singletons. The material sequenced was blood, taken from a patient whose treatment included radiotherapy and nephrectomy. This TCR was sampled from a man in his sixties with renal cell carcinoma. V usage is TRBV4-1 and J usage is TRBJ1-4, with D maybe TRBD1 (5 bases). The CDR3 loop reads CASSQASGRENEKLFF. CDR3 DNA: TGCGCCAGCAGCCAAGCGAGTGGCAGGGAAAATGAAAAACTGTTTTTT.